These 17 T cell receptor beta chains share one sample of origin, sequenced in a study of CD8 T cells in Susac syndrome. A quantity of about 0.45 to 1 ug RNA underwent reverse transcription using random hexamers. From the immunoSEQ multiplex PCR reads, TCRdb called clonotypes with MiXCR, one entry per CDR3 protein. Of some 180,000 distinct CDR3 sequences in the sample, less than 95% were seen once. The sample comprised CD4+ T cells from PBMCs. The receptors stem from a human donor in good health.

The V call is TRBV3-1, the J call TRBJ2-3, with a tentative D call TRBD1 (5 bases). The CDR3 extends over 14 amino acids. Trimming shortened V by 4 bases and J by 5 bases, and 13 bases separated the two germline ends. The germline CDR1 and CDR2 sequences are LGHDT and YNNKEL (reference sequence). CDR3 residues: CASSRGPQGDTQYF. CDR3 in DNA: TGTGCCAGCAGCCGAGGACCCCAGGGAGATACGCAGTATTTT.

This chain's CDR3 is CAIQGGNYEQYF. For the CDR3, the DNA is TGTGCCATCCAGGGTGGGAATTACGAGCAGTACTTC. The V call is TRBV28, the J call TRBJ2-7; a possible D gene is TRBD1 (5 bases). Germline V gene lookup returns CDR1 MDHEN and CDR2 SYDVKM. The CDR3 loop spans 12 amino acids. Trimming took 10 bases from V and 4 from J, leaving 14 bases between them.

The chain links TRBV7-9 to TRBJ2-1; D possibly corresponds to TRBD2 (6 bases). V was trimmed by 5 bases and J by 8 bases, leaving 16 bases between them. Germline CDR1 and CDR2: SEHNR and FQNEAQ (reference sequence). The CDR3 runs 14 residues. CDR3 protein: CASSGDSFVDEQFF. Here the CDR3 DNA reads TGTGCCAGCAGCGGGGACTCCTTCGTGGATGAGCAGTTCTTC.

This chain links TRBV6-6 with TRBJ1-2; TRBD1 is a possible D gene (6 bases). The CDR3 totals 14 residues. V dropped 6 bases and J dropped 8 bases, with 19 bases sitting between them. Germline CDR1 is MNHNY and CDR2 is SVGAGI (reference sequence). The CDR3 DNA is TGTGCCAGCAGCCGTTCCTCAGGGGAAGGCGGCTACACCTTC. Translating gives CASSRSSGEGGYTF.

This chain joins TRBV30 and TRBJ1-4; no firm D call. The CDR3 covers 12 residues. V dropped 0 bases and J dropped 11 bases, with 10 bases sitting between them. Germline values: CDR1 GTSNPN, CDR2 SVGIG (reference sequence). CDR3 nucleotide sequence: TGTGCCTGGAGTGTTGTAGCCAGGAAACTGTTTTTT. This encodes CAWSVVARKLFF.

The chain links TRBV4-2 to TRBJ2-5; 10 bases agree with TRBD1. V lost 2 bases, J lost 5 bases, and 14 bases stayed unmatched. The CDR3 extends over 18 amino acids. Germline CDR1 is LGHNA and CDR2 is YNFKEQ. In DNA form, the CDR3 reads TGTGCCAGCAGCCAAAGGGACAAGAGCGGACAGGGGGGCGAGACCCAGTACTTC. The encoded protein is CASSQRDKSGQGGETQYF.

The genes are TRBV12-3 or TRBV12-4 and TRBJ2-5, with D maybe TRBD1 (5 bases). V lost 1 base, J lost 3 bases, and 6 bases lay in between. The CDR3 loop spans 13 amino acids. The CDR3 nucleotides read TGTGCCAGCAGTTTAGGACAGAAAGAGACCCAGTACTTC. Its translation is CASSLGQKETQYF.

This chain uses TRBV10-3 with TRBJ1-2; TRBD1 is a possible D gene (6 bases). V dropped 3 bases and J dropped 4 bases, with 15 bases sitting between them. The CDR3 has 15 amino acids. Germline V gene lookup returns CDR1 ENHRY and CDR2 SYGVKD. The CDR3 bases are TGTGCCATCAGTGAAGAGACAGGATCCTTCTATGGCTACACCTTC. It encodes CAISEETGSFYGYTF.

V gene TRBV7-9 combines with J gene TRBJ2-7; TRBD2 matches at 13 bases. Germline V gene data show CDR1 as SEHNR and CDR2 as FQNEAQ (reference sequence). J lost 2 bases, V lost 5 bases, and 9 bases had no gene match. The CDR3 spans 17 residues. The CDR3 DNA reads TGTGCCAGCAGCCCCCCCCTGACTAGCGGGAGGACCTACGAGCAGTACTTC. This translates into CASSPPLTSGRTYEQYF.

The V call is TRBV7-9, the J call TRBJ2-1; 11 bases fit TRBD2. Germline lookup yields CDR1 SEHNR and CDR2 FQNEAQ (reference sequence). The CDR3 sequence is 14 residues long. Losses at the gene ends were 5 bases for V and 13 bases for J; bases not matched to a gene: 10. The CDR3 reads CASSTSSGLADQFF. CDR3 in DNA: TGTGCCAGCAGCACAAGTTCGGGACTAGCGGACCAGTTCTTC.

The chain couples TRBV29-1 to TRBJ2-1; tentative D call: TRBD1 (5 bases). Between the trimmed V and J ends, which lost 8 bases and 1 base, there was a span of 15 bases. Germline CDR1 and CDR2: SQVTM and ANQGSEA. CDR3 size: 14 residues. CDR3 sequence: CSTKEGVSYNEQFF. Written as DNA, the CDR3 is TGCAGCACAAAAGAAGGGGTGTCCTACAATGAGCAGTTCTTC.

V is TRBV20-1 and J is TRBJ2-3; D unclear. The CDR3 totals 10 residues. Looked up from germline, CDR1 is DFQATT and CDR2 is SNEGSKA (reference sequence). V was clipped by 7 bases and J by 4 bases, with 6 bases between them. The CDR3 DNA sequence: TGCAGTGTTAAGCCAGATACGCAGTATTTT. It specifies CSVKPDTQYF.

The rearrangement links TRBV28 to TRBJ2-3; TRBD1 matches at 7 bases. The V gene's germline CDR1 is MDHEN and CDR2 SYDVKM. The trim removed 8 bases at V and 5 bases at J, leaving 7 bases unmatched. The CDR3 covers 13 residues. The CDR3 DNA is TGTGCCAGCTGTAGACAGGGTATAGATACGCAGTATTTT. Its protein is CASCRQGIDTQYF.

The J gene is TRBJ2-1, the V gene TRBV20-1, with 8 bases aligning to TRBD2. V shed 7 bases, J shed 3 bases, and the junction held 5 bases outside the gene matches. Germline loops: CDR1 DFQATT, CDR2 SNEGSKA (reference sequence). The CDR3 is made up of 13 amino acids. CDR3 sequence (DNA): TGCAGTGAGGCTAGCGGGTTCTACAATGAGCAGTTCTTC. Translation gives CSEASGFYNEQFF.

The V gene is TRBV9, the J gene TRBJ2-3, with TRBD2 matching over 7 bases. Unmatched junction bases numbered 5, after V lost 4 bases and J lost 6 bases. The CDR3 is 13 residues long. Germline CDR1 SGDLS, CDR2 YYNGEE. The chain's CDR3 is CASSRTSVDTQYF. CDR3 coding DNA: TGTGCCAGCAGCCGGACTAGTGTGGATACGCAGTATTTT. The whole variable domain, filled in from reference TRBV9 and TRBJ2-3, reads DSGVTQTPKHLITATGQRVTLRCSPRSGDLSVYWYQQSLDQGLQFLIQYYNGEERAKGNILERFSAQQFPDLHSELNLSSLELGDSALYFCASSRTSVDTQYFGPGTRLTVL.

The chain combines TRBV20-1 with TRBJ2-7; 9 bases agree with TRBD1. Germline lookup yields CDR1 DFQATT and CDR2 SNEGSKA (reference sequence). CDR3 length: 13 residues. With V trimmed by 7 bases and J by 3 bases, 7 bases remained unmatched. CDR3 residues: CSGPGQGGYEQYF. CDR3 nucleotides: TGCAGTGGTCCGGGACAGGGAGGCTACGAGCAGTACTTC.

The J gene is TRBJ2-7, the V gene TRBV3-1, with TRBD2 identical over 7 bases. CDR1 and CDR2 (germline): LGHDT, YNNKEL (reference sequence). The V gene end was trimmed by 7 bases and the J gene end by 0 bases; junction bases not matched to a gene: 6. This CDR3 has 14 residues. The CDR3 protein is CASNTGGSSYEQYF. CDR3 DNA: TGTGCCAGCAACACGGGAGGCTCCTCCTACGAGCAGTACTTC.